A single sample gave rise to the 17 T cell receptor beta chains below, sequenced in a study of T cell repertoires in cytomegalovirus infection. TCRdb itself ran the reads through MiXCR, one entry per CDR3 protein. The sample has roughly 730,000 distinct CDR3 sequences, roughly 36% seen once; the top ten hold roughly 18%. These receptors have no known antigen. This material consisted of cultured PBMCs, taken from culture after CMV antigen stimulation. Receptor source: a human donor in good health (CMV status not recorded). Some clones in this sample may be carry-over from other donors' samples.

This clonotype was seen a few times. The chain links TRBV6-2 or TRBV6-3 to TRBJ1-1, with 7 positions matching TRBD1. Germline V CDR1 and CDR2: MNHEY, SVGEGT. Losses at the gene ends were 7 bases for V and 1 base for J; bases not matched to a gene: 3. The CDR3 length is 13 residues. CDR3 sequence reads: CASKGGPNTEAFF. CDR3 DNA sequence: TGTGCCAGCAAAGGGGGCCCGAACACTGAAGCTTTCTTT.

This chain links TRBV4-3 with TRBJ1-2, with D unclear. CDR1 is LGHNA and CDR2 is YSLEER in the germline V gene. Trimming stripped 2 bases from V and 4 bases from J, with 14 bases between. The CDR3 loop spans 15 amino acids. CDR3: CASSQTLQGPYGYTF. Written as DNA, the CDR3 is TGCGCCAGCAGCCAAACCCTACAAGGGCCCTATGGCTACACCTTC.

The J gene is TRBJ1-4, the V gene TRBV4-3; 7 nucleotides line up with TRBD1. The CDR3 is 14 residues long. The J segment lost 6 bases and the V segment lost 0 bases, leaving 1 base of the junction unmatched. Germline V gene sequence: CDR1 LGHNA, CDR2 YSLEER. DNA for the CDR3: TGCGCCAGCAGCCAAGATAGGGGGCATGAAAAACTGTTTTTT. Translated: CASSQDRGHEKLFF.

The chain employs TRBV7-9 and TRBJ2-3; D may be TRBD1 (6 bases). The germline gives CDR1 SEHNR, CDR2 FQNEAQ (reference sequence). This CDR3 is 12 amino acids long. Trimming left V 4 bases short and J 4 bases short, with 6 bases between. As DNA, the CDR3 is TGTGCCAGCAGCTGGACAGCAGATACGCAGTATTTT. Its protein product is CASSWTADTQYF.

This clonotype turned up a few times. V usage is TRBV27 and J usage is TRBJ1-1; 8 nucleotides align to TRBD1. The germline gives CDR1 MNHEY, CDR2 SMNVEV (reference sequence). Losses at the gene ends were 6 bases for V and 6 bases for J; bases not matched to a gene: 12. The CDR3 consists of 15 residues. DNA of the CDR3: TGTGCCAGCAGGGATGCTAGACAGGGGAGCTCTGAAGCTTTCTTT. As protein: CASRDARQGSSEAFF.

This clonotype was detected a few times. The V and J genes are TRBV28 and TRBJ2-5; no clear D. Between the trimmed V and J ends, which lost 5 bases and 1 base, there was a span of 11 bases. This CDR3 contains 14 residues. Germline values: CDR1 MDHEN, CDR2 SYDVKM. The CDR3 loop is CASSVGTLQETQYF. CDR3 coding DNA: TGTGCCAGCAGTGTCGGCACTCTCCAAGAGACCCAGTACTTC.

V gene TRBV15 combines with J gene TRBJ2-3; no definite D call. Trimming cost V 4 bases and J 2 bases, with 16 bases left between them. CDR3 length equals 16 residues. CDR1 is LNHNV, CDR2 YYDKDF, per germline (reference sequence). CDR3 loop: CATSTPSAKNTDTQYF. In DNA form, the CDR3 reads TGTGCCACCAGCACCCCGTCCGCCAAGAACACAGATACGCAGTATTTT.

There are many counts of this clonotype. The V and J genes are TRBV7-2 and TRBJ2-5; D ambiguous. The V gene's germline CDR1 is SGHTA and CDR2 FQGNSA. The CDR3 covers 15 residues. Trimming removed 1 base at V and 7 bases at J, with 16 bases between. The CDR3 sequence is CASSLESARSGTQYF. Written as DNA, the CDR3 is TGTGCCAGCAGCTTAGAAAGCGCACGGTCGGGGACCCAGTACTTC.

J is TRBJ2-3 and V is TRBV20-1, with 8 bases identical to TRBD1. The CDR3 consists of 14 residues. V gave up 6 bases and J gave up 1 base; unmatched junction bases: 6. Germline V CDR1 and CDR2: DFQATT, SNEGSKA (reference sequence). CDR3 loop: CSAPGGAGTDTQYF. The CDR3 region has the DNA TGCAGTGCCCCAGGGGGCGCAGGCACAGATACGCAGTATTTT.

The V gene is TRBV12-3 or TRBV12-4, the J gene TRBJ2-4, with no clear D. V lost 8 bases to trimming and J lost 6 bases, with 17 bases between them. This CDR3 has 14 residues. The DNA of the CDR3 is TGTGCCAGCGGCCACCTTACCGGTTTAAACATTCAGTACTTC. It encodes CASGHLTGLNIQYF.

The chain employs TRBV20-1 and TRBJ2-2, with D possibly TRBD2 on 5 matching bases. This CDR3 has 15 residues. The V and J ends lost 1 base and 3 bases respectively, with 12 bases between them. CDR1 and CDR2 (germline): DFQATT, SNEGSKA (reference sequence). The CDR3 protein is CSARARGTYTGELFF. DNA for the CDR3: TGCAGTGCTAGAGCCCGGGGTACATACACCGGGGAGCTGTTTTTT.

V gene TRBV6-2 or TRBV6-3 combines with J gene TRBJ2-1, with TRBD1 matching 8 bases. V shed 1 base and J 4 bases; nucleotides not matched to a gene: 12. Germline V gives CDR1 MNHEY, CDR2 SVGEGT. The CDR3 has 18 residues. The CDR3 region has the DNA TGTGCCAGCAGTTACTTCAACTACCAGGGGGCGCGATACAATGAGCAGTTCTTC. This sequence encodes CASSYFNYQGARYNEQFF.

A remark on this clonotype: A much larger clone sits a single nucleotide away, making a read error possible. The rearrangement uses TRBV9 and TRBJ2-1; tentative D call: TRBD1 (5 bases). CDR1 and CDR2 from the germline V gene are SGDLS and YYNGEE. This CDR3 is built from 13 residues. V lost 0 bases to trimming and J lost 6 bases, with 7 bases between them. The CDR3 reads CASSVGRGNEQFF. CDR3 bases: TGTGCCAGCAGCGTAGGAAGGGGCAATGAGCAGTTCTTC.

This clonotype showed up just a few times. The chain employs TRBV7-2 and TRBJ2-1, with D unclear. The V gene's germline CDR1 is SGHTA and CDR2 FQGNSA. The V end lost 7 bases, the J end lost 3 bases, and 13 bases lay between the germline ends. This CDR3 has 14 residues. This CDR3 is CASTPDRLYNEQFF. CDR3 DNA: TGTGCCAGCACCCCGGATCGACTCTACAATGAGCAGTTCTTC. The full variable domain, in which reference TRBV7-2 and TRBJ2-1 provide the parts outside the CDR3, is GAGVSQSPSNKVTEKGKDVELRCDPISGHTALYWYRQSLGQGLEFLIYFQGNSAPDKSGLPSDRFSAERTGGSVSTLTIQRTQQEDSAVYLCASTPDRLYNEQFFGPGTRLTVL.

This clonotype was recorded once. The rearrangement links TRBV10-3 to TRBJ2-7; TRBD2 might be the D (5 bases). Germline V gene lookup returns CDR1 ENHRY and CDR2 SYGVKD. V gave up 4 bases and J gave up 6 bases, with 10 bases separating them. CDR3 length: 12 amino acids. In DNA form, the CDR3 reads TGTGCCATCAGTGTCTCGGGGTCCGAGCAGTACTTC. Residues: CAISVSGSEQYF.

This clonotype came up many times. V is TRBV7-2 and J is TRBJ2-3; 7 nucleotides align to TRBD2. Germline V lookup: CDR1 SGHTA, CDR2 FQGNSA. J lost 1 base, V lost 3 bases, and 4 bases had no gene match. The CDR3 extends over 15 amino acids. The CDR3 nucleotides read TGTGCCAGCAGCTTCCAGCGGGGTCGCACAGATACGCAGTATTTT. Translating gives CASSFQRGRTDTQYF. The full variable domain, completed using reference TRBV7-2 and TRBJ2-3, is GAGVSQSPSNKVTEKGKDVELRCDPISGHTALYWYRQSLGQGLEFLIYFQGNSAPDKSGLPSDRFSAERTGGSVSTLTIQRTQQEDSAVYLCASSFQRGRTDTQYFGPGTRLTVL.

This clonotype was recorded a few times. J is TRBJ2-1 and V is TRBV6-8; D might be TRBD2 (6 bases). This CDR3 region has 16 residues. Trimming left V 4 bases short and J 5 bases short, with 18 bases between. Germline V gene sequence: CDR1 MNHGY, CDR2 SAAAGT. CDR3 DNA: TGTGCCAGCAGTTTCGTCCAGACTAGGTCCCACAATGAGCAGTTCTTC. Translation: CASSFVQTRSHNEQFF.